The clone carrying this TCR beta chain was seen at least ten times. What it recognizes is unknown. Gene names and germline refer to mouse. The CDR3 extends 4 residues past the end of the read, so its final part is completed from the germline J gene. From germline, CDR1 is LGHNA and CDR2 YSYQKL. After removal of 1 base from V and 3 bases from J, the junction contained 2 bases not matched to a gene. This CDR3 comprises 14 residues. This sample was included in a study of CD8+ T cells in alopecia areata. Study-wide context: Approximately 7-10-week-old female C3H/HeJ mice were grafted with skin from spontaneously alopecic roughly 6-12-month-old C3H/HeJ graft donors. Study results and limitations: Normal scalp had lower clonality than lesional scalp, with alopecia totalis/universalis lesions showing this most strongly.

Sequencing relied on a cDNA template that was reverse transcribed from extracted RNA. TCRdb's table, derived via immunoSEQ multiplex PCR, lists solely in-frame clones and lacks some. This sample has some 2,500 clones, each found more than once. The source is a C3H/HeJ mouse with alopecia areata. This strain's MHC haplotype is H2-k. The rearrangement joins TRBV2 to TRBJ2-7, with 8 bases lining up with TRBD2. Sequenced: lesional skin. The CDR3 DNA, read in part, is TGTGCCAGCAGCCAAGGGACTGGGATCTAT. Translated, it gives CASSQGTGIY. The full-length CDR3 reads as CASSQGTGIYEQYF.